A single sample is the source of the 5 T cell receptor beta chains below, sequenced in a study of OX40 agonist ivuxolimab in advanced cancers. Library method: the immunoSEQ multiplex PCR assay. TCRdb took this table from immuneACCESS and kept in-frame rearrangements with V and J called. Such tables lack part of the clones; where checked against another copy, unresolved V genes explain under half of the gap, and the rest is unexplained. This sample comprises about 64,000 clones, roughly 85% of them detected only once. The top ten clonotypes cover 5% of the sample. This specimen consisted of CD4+ or CD8+ T cells sorted from blood, obtained in a trial of the OX40 agonist ivuxolimab. These receptors originate from an adult with an advanced solid tumor such as melanoma, head and neck, liver or kidney cancer.

This clone was seen at least ten times. The chain uses TRBV6-5 and TRBJ1-1; D is unresolved. The germline V gene has CDR1 MNHEY and CDR2 SVGAGI. The CDR3 has 14 amino acids. V lost 0 bases to trimming and J lost 10 bases, with 15 bases between them. This chain's CDR3 is CASSYSPKGLGAFF. For the CDR3, the DNA is TGTGCCAGCAGTTACTCCCCCAAAGGTCTTGGAGCTTTCTTT.

The J gene is TRBJ1-2, the V gene TRBV9; D gene ambiguous. The CDR3 covers 15 residues. The germline gives CDR1 SGDLS, CDR2 YYNGEE. V gave up 0 bases and J gave up 5 bases, with 14 bases separating them. The CDR3 reads CASSVEAGGIYGYTF. DNA for the CDR3: TGTGCCAGCAGCGTAGAGGCAGGCGGAATTTATGGCTACACCTTC.

The chain recombines TRBV6-5 with TRBJ2-7; D unresolved. V was cut by 0 bases and J by 6 bases, with 3 bases left in between. The CDR3 covers 11 residues. CDR1 and CDR2 from the germline V gene are MNHEY and SVGAGI. The CDR3 nucleotides read TGTGCCAGCAGTTACTCGACCGAGCAGTACTTC. Translated, it gives CASSYSTEQYF.

The chain uses TRBV7-9 and TRBJ2-1; D gene uncertain. V was trimmed by 1 base and J by 12 bases, leaving 7 bases between them. CDR3 length: 11 residues. CDR1 and CDR2 from the germline V gene are SEHNR and FQNEAQ (reference sequence). The CDR3 spells CASSLGVGQFF. CDR3 nucleotide sequence: TGTGCCAGCAGCTTAGGAGTCGGGCAGTTCTTC.

V and J are TRBV27 and TRBJ1-3; the D gene is possibly TRBD1 (6 bases). Between the trimmed V and J ends, which lost 2 bases and 0 bases, there was a span of 11 bases. Germline loops: CDR1 MNHEY, CDR2 SMNVEV (reference sequence). CDR3 size: 16 residues. CDR3 residues: CASSLRGTSSGNTIYF. The CDR3 nucleotides read TGTGCCAGCAGTTTAAGGGGGACAAGCTCTGGAAACACCATATATTTT.